Shown below are 16 T cell receptor beta chains from a single sample sequenced in a study of T-cell reconstitution after alpha-beta-depleted transplantation in children. Library preparation (for TCRbeta) was performed with unique molecular identifiers. Via MiXCR, TCRdb re-called the PCR reads, giving one row per CDR3 protein. Of approximately 1,000,000 distinct CDR3 sequences listed, about 29% are singletons. The sequencing here drew on PBMCs, mostly from graft donor cells, taken 360 days after TCRalphabeta/CD19-depleted stem cell transplant. These receptors came from a boy younger than two who had a stem cell transplant for SCID, so the T cells may come from the graft donor.

The rearrangement joins TRBV6-5 to TRBJ2-2; D might be TRBD1 (6 bases). Germline V gene lookup returns CDR1 MNHEY and CDR2 SVGAGI. This CDR3 region has 17 residues. The V end lost 0 bases, the J end lost 3 bases, and 14 bases lay between the germline ends. The CDR3 sequence is CASSYSGQGLDTGELFF. In nucleotides, the CDR3 is TGTGCCAGCAGTTACTCGGGGCAGGGGTTGGACACCGGGGAGCTGTTTTTT.

This sequence joins TRBV5-1 and TRBJ2-3, with a possible D match to TRBD2 (5 bases). Looked up from germline, CDR1 is SGHRS and CDR2 is YFSETQ. Trimming took off 3 bases at V and 2 bases at J, with 16 bases between the two ends. The CDR3 covers 16 residues. The CDR3 sequence is CASSYLPGLNTDTQYF. The CDR3 nucleotides read TGCGCCAGCAGCTACCTCCCCGGACTGAACACAGATACGCAGTATTTT.

V and J are TRBV7-3 and TRBJ2-3, with TRBD2 matching 15 bases. With 3 bases clipped from V and 0 bases from J, the junction kept 10 bases outside the gene matches. This CDR3 has 20 amino acids. CDR1 and CDR2 (germline): SGHTA, FQGTGA. CDR3: CASSFLGLAGGFTSTDTQYF. The CDR3 DNA reads as TGTGCCAGCAGCTTTTTGGGACTAGCGGGGGGCTTTACTAGCACAGATACGCAGTATTTT.

This clonotype was seen a few times. The V and J genes are TRBV27 and TRBJ2-7; D remains unclear. CDR1 is MNHEY and CDR2 is SMNVEV in the germline V gene (reference sequence). Between the trimmed V and J ends, which lost 6 bases and 2 bases, there was a span of 20 bases. CDR3 length: 16 amino acids. The CDR3 nucleotides read TGTGCCAGCAGACCAGCCTCGCGATTGCGAGCCTACGAGCAGTACTTC. As protein: CASRPASRLRAYEQYF.

The chain links TRBV5-1 to TRBJ1-2; no clear D. The CDR3 consists of 15 residues. Germline V CDR1 and CDR2: SGHRS, YFSETQ. V gave up 0 bases and J gave up 10 bases, with 19 bases separating them. CDR3 sequence (DNA): TGCGCCAGCAGCTTGGATCGCCAGCTAGCGCGGGACTACACCTTC. It codes for CASSLDRQLARDYTF.

This chain joins TRBV27 and TRBJ2-1; D call uncertain. CDR1 and CDR2 (germline): MNHEY, SMNVEV (reference sequence). V gave up 4 bases and J gave up 3 bases, with 10 bases separating them. This CDR3 is built from 14 residues. CDR3 region: CASSSGNSYNEQFF. The CDR3 DNA reads TGTGCCAGCAGTTCAGGCAACAGCTACAATGAGCAGTTCTTC.

CDR3 bases: TGCGCCAGCAGCTTGGTGAGCAGGCGCGATGAGCAGTTCTTC. This encodes CASSLVSRRDEQFF. The genes are TRBV5-1 and TRBJ2-1, with unresolved D. V was cut by 0 bases and J by 8 bases, with 12 bases left in between. Germline V gene sequence: CDR1 SGHRS, CDR2 YFSETQ. This CDR3 region has 14 residues.

The chain recombines TRBV13 with TRBJ1-4, with D uncertain. Trimming pared 5 bases from V and 8 bases from J, leaving 12 bases between. From germline, CDR1 is PRHDT and CDR2 FYEKMQ (reference sequence). The CDR3 spans 13 residues. The DNA of the CDR3 is TGTGCCAGCAGCCTCCGGCGTTGGGAAAAACTGTTTTTT. Residues: CASSLRRWEKLFF. The whole variable domain, filled in from reference TRBV13 and TRBJ1-4, reads AAGVIQSPRHLIKEKRETATLKCYPIPRHDTVYWYQQGPGQDPQFLISFYEKMQSDKGSIPDRFSAQQFSDYHSELNMSSLELGDSALYFCASSLRRWEKLFFGSGTQLSVL.

The rearrangement links TRBV28 to TRBJ1-4; D might be TRBD1 (5 bases). Looked up from germline, CDR1 is MDHEN and CDR2 is SYDVKM. The V and J ends lost 8 bases and 8 bases respectively, with 12 bases between them. This CDR3 is built from 12 residues. This chain's CDR3 is CASGVSGEKLFF. The CDR3 DNA sequence: TGTGCCAGCGGAGTCTCAGGGGAAAAACTGTTTTTT.

This clonotype was seen a few times. The J gene is TRBJ2-7, the V gene TRBV19; 7 bases are shared with TRBD1. The V and J ends lost 2 bases and 3 bases, in that order; junction bases with no gene match: 1. This CDR3 region has 13 residues. Germline V gene data show CDR1 as LNHDA and CDR2 as SQIVND (reference sequence). In DNA, the CDR3 is TGTGCCAGTAGTATAAGGGACAGCTACGAGCAGTACTTC. Translated, it gives CASSIRDSYEQYF.

The rearrangement links TRBV7-2 to TRBJ2-3, with D tentatively TRBD2 (6 bases). V lost 1 base and J lost 4, with 12 bases in between. CDR3 length: 15 residues. CDR1 is SGHTA, CDR2 FQGNSA, per germline. The CDR3 nucleotides read TGTGCCAGCAGCTTAGTCAGTCCGGGAGCAGATACGCAGTATTTT. Amino acids: CASSLVSPGADTQYF.

There are a few counts of this clonotype. The chain is built from TRBV12-3 or TRBV12-4 and TRBJ2-5; D remains unclear. Deletions cut 5 bases from V and 3 bases from J, with 7 bases between. CDR3 length: 12 residues. Here the CDR3 reads CASSAREETQYF. In DNA, the CDR3 is TGTGCCAGCAGTGCGAGAGAAGAGACCCAGTACTTC.

The rearrangement uses TRBV20-1 and TRBJ2-1, with D unclear. Trimming pared 3 bases from V and 7 bases from J, leaving 10 bases between. The CDR3 runs to 12 residues. Germline lookup yields CDR1 DFQATT and CDR2 SNEGSKA (reference sequence). CDR3 DNA sequence: TGCAGTGCTAGTATAAGAAGGAATGAGCAGTTCTTC. Amino acids: CSASIRRNEQFF.

This clonotype was observed a few times. This chain links TRBV12-3 or TRBV12-4 with TRBJ1-6; 10 nucleotides match TRBD1. The CDR3 sequence is 15 residues long. Trimming took 1 base from V and 10 from J; bases not matched to a gene: 4. The DNA for the CDR3 is TGTGCCAGCAGTTTAGTTGGGACAGGGGCCTCACCCCTCCACTTT. It codes for CASSLVGTGASPLHF.

This clonotype has more than one count but fewer than ten. This rearrangement joins TRBV29-1 to TRBJ2-4, with a tentative D call TRBD1 (7 bases). In germline, CDR1 is SQVTM, CDR2 ANQGSEA. The CDR3 is made up of 11 amino acids. Trimming removed 6 bases from V and 7 bases from J, with 10 bases in between. The CDR3 DNA reads as TGCAGCGTAGGAGGGGGCAACATTCAGTACTTC. The encoded protein is CSVGGGNIQYF.

The chain couples TRBV4-1 to TRBJ2-3; 12 positions agree with TRBD2. The J segment lost 6 bases and the V segment lost 1 base, leaving 5 bases of the junction unmatched. The length of the CDR3 is 16 residues. CDR1 MGHRA and CDR2 YSYEKL come from the germline V gene. CDR3 in amino acids: CASSQASGGARDTQYF. CDR3 DNA: TGCGCCAGCAGCCAAGCTAGCGGGGGGGCCAGGGATACGCAGTATTTT.